This TCR beta chain was recorded in a study of blood T cell repertoires in COVID-19. V lost 5 bases to trimming and J lost 6 bases; unmatched junction nucleotides: 13. Germline CDR1 and CDR2: SGHTA and FQGNSA. The CDR3 spans 16 residues. Grouping used clinical history reported by participants in a survey and questionnaire. Per the original methods: Reference gene primer amplification gave estimated nucleated cell counts. Some clones are missing from TCRdb's copy, which holds only in-frame ones; the method was immunoSEQ multiplex PCR. The DNA was the basis for D and trimming; V, J and clone size are from that table. The table lists 280,000 or so clones, around 90% of them singletons.

The chain carries TRBV7-2 and TRBJ1-5, with 7 bases that match TRBD1. This receptor was taken from a woman in her thirties or forties who had recovered from COVID-19. Sequencing was carried out using PBMCs or T cells enriched from blood (not recorded which). The CDR3 coding sequence is TGTGCCAGCAGCCTGCAGACGACAGGGTCCCTTCAGCCCCAGCATTTT. As protein: CASSLQTTGSLQPQHF.